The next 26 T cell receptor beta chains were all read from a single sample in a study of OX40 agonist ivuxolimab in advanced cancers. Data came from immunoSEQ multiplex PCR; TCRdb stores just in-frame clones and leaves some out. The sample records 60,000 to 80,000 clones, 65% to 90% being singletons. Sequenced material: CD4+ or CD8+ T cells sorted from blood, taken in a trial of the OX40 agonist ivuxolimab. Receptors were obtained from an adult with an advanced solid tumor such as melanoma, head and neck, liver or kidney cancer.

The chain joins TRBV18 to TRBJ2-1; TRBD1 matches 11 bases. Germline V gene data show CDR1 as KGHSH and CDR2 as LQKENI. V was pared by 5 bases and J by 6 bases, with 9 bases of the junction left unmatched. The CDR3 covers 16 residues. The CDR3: CASSITGTGGSNEQFF. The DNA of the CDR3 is TGTGCCAGCTCAATAACCGGGACAGGGGGATCCAATGAGCAGTTCTTC.

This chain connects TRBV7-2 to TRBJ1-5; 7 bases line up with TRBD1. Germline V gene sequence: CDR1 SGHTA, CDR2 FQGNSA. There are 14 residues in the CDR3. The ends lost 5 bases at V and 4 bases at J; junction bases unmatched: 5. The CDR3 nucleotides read TGTGCCAGCAGCGTCACAGGGGAGAATCAGCCCCAGCATTTT. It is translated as CASSVTGENQPQHF.

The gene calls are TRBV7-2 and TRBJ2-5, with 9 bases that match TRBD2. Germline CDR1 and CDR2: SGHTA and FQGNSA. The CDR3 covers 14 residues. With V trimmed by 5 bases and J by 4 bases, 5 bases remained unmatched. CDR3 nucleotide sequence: TGTGCCAGCAGCCAGGCGGGGGGGGTAGAGACCCAGTACTTC. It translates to CASSQAGGVETQYF. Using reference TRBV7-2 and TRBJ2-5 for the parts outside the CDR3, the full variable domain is GAGVSQSPSNKVTEKGKDVELRCDPISGHTALYWYRQSLGQGLEFLIYFQGNSAPDKSGLPSDRFSAERTGGSVSTLTIQRTQQEDSAVYLCASSQAGGVETQYFGPGTRLLVL.

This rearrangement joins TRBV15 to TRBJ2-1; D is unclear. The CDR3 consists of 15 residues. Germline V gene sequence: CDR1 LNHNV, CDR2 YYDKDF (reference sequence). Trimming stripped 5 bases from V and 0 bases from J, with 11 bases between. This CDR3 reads CATSGRQSSYNEQFF. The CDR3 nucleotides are TGTGCCACCAGCGGTAGGCAGAGCTCCTACAATGAGCAGTTCTTC.

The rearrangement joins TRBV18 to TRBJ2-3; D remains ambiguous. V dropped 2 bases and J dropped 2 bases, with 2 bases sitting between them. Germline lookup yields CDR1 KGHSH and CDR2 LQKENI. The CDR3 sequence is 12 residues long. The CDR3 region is CASSPSTDTQYF. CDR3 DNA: TGTGCCAGCTCACCATCCACAGATACGCAGTATTTT.

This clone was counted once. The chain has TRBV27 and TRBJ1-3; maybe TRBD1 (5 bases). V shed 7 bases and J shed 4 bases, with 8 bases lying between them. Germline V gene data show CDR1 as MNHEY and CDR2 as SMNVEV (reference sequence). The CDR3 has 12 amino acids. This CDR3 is CASTGSGNTIYF. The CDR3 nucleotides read TGTGCCAGCACAGGGTCCGGAAACACCATATATTTT.

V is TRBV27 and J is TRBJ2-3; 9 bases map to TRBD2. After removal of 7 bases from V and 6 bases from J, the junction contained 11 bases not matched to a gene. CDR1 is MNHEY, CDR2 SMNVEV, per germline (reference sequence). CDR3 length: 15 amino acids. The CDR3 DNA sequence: TGTGCCAGCACCCCCGCCAGCGGGGGGTACGATACGCAGTATTTT. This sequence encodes CASTPASGGYDTQYF.

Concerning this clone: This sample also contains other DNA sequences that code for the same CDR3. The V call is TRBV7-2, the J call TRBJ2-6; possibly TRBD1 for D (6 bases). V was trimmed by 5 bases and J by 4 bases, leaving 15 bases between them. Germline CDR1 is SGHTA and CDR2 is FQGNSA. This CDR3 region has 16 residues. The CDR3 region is CASSLLQGTGANVLTF. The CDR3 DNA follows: TGTGCCAGCAGCCTACTACAGGGAACCGGGGCCAACGTCCTGACTTTC.

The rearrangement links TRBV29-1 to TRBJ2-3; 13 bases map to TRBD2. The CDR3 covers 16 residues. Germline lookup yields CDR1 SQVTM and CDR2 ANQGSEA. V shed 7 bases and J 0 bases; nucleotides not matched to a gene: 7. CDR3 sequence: CSARLAGGPSTDTQYF. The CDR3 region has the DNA TGCAGCGCCCGACTAGCGGGAGGCCCTAGCACAGATACGCAGTATTTT.

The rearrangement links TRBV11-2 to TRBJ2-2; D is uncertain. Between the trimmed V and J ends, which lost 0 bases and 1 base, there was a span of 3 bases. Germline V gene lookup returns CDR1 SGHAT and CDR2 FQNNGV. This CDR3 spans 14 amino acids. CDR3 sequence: CASSLDLNTGELFF. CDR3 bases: TGTGCCAGCAGCTTAGACCTGAACACCGGGGAGCTGTTTTTT.

Here the CDR3 DNA reads TGCAGCGTTGAAGATAGGAAAGAATTCACAGATACGCAGTATTTT. This codes for CSVEDRKEFTDTQYF. The chain has TRBV29-1 and TRBJ2-3; D ambiguous. The V end was cut by 0 bases, the J end by 2 bases, with 12 bases between. This CDR3 spans 15 amino acids. Germline V gene lookup returns CDR1 SQVTM and CDR2 ANQGSEA.

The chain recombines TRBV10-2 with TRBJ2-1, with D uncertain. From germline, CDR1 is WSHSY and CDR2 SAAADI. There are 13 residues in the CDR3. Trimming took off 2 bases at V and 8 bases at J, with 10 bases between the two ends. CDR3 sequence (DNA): TGCGCCAGCAGTGAGAAGCCCCTGGATGAGCAGTTCTTC. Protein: CASSEKPLDEQFF.

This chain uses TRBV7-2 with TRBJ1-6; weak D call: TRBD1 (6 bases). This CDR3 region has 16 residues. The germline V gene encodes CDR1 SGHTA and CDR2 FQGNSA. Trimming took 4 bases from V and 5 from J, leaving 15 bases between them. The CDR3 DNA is TGTGCCAGCAGCTCCTTGGGGGCGTCTAATAATTCACCCCTCCACTTT. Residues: CASSSLGASNNSPLHF.

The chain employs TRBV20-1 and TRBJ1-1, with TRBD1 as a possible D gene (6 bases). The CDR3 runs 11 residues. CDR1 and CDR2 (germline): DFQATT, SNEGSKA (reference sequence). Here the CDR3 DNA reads TGCAGAGCAGGGGAAGGGACTGAAGCTTTCTTT. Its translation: CRAGEGTEAFF.

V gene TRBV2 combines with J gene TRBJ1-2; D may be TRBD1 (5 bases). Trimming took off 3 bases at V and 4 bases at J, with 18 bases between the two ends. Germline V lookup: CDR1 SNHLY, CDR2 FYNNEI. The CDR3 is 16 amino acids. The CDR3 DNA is TGTGCCAGCAGTGATGGGAGGGGCCAAGAAGCCTATGGCTACACCTTC. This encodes CASSDGRGQEAYGYTF.

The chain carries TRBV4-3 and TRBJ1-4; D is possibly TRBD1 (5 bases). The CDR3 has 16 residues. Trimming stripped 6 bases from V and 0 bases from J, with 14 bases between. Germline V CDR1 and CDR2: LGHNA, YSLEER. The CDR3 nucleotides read TGCGCCAGCAGGGCGGTGGGGGAAGCAACTAATGAAAAACTGTTTTTT. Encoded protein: CASRAVGEATNEKLFF.

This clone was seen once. CDR3 region: CASSLILGGRATNEQFF. The CDR3 nucleotides are TGTGCCAGCAGCTTAATTCTTGGCGGGAGGGCCACCAATGAGCAGTTCTTC. The V and J genes are TRBV11-2 and TRBJ2-1; 9 nucleotides match TRBD2. The germline V gene encodes CDR1 SGHAT and CDR2 FQNNGV. With 2 bases clipped from V and 6 bases from J, the junction kept 11 bases outside the gene matches. The CDR3 loop spans 17 amino acids.

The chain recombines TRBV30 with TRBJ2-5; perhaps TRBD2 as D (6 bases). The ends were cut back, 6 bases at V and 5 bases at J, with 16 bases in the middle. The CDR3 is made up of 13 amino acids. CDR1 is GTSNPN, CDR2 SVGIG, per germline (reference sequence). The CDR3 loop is CACRGSPGETQYF. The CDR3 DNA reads TGTGCCTGTCGGGGGAGTCCAGGGGAGACCCAGTACTTC.

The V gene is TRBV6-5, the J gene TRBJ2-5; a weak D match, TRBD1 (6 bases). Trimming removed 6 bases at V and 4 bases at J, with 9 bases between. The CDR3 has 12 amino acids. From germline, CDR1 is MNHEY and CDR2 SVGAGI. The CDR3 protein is CASSQGLETQYF. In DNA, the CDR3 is TGTGCCAGCAGCCAGGGGTTAGAGACCCAGTACTTC.

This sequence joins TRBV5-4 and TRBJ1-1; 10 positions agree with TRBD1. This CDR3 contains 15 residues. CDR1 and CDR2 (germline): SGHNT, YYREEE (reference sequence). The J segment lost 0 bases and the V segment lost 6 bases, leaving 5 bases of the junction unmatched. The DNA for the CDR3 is TGTGCCAGCACCGGGACAGGGGCTATGAACACTGAAGCTTTCTTT. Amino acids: CASTGTGAMNTEAFF.

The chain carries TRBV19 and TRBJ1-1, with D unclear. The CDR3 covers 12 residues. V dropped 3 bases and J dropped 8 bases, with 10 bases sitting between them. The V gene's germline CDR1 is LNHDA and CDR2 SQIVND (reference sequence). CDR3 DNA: TGTGCCAGTAGTATTAATAGCGCGGAAGCTTTCTTT. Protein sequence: CASSINSAEAFF.

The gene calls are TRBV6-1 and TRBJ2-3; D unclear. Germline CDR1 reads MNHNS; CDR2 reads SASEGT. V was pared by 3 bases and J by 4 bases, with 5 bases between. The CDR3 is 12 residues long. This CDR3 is CASSELADTQYF. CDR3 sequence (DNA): TGTGCCAGCAGTGAGCTCGCAGATACGCAGTATTTT.

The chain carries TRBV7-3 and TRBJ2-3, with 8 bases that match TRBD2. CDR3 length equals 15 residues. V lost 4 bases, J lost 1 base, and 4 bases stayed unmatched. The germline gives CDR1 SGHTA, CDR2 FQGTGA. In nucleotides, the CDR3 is TGTGCCAGCAGCTCCCAGACTAGCGGCACAGATACGCAGTATTTT. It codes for CASSSQTSGTDTQYF.

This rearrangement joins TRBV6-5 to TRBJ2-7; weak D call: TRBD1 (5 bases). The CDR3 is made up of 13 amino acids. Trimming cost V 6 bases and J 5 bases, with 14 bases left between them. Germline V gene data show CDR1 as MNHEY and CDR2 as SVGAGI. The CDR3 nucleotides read TGTGCCAGCAGAAGGGGCGTAGACCACGAGCAGTACTTC. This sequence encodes CASRRGVDHEQYF.

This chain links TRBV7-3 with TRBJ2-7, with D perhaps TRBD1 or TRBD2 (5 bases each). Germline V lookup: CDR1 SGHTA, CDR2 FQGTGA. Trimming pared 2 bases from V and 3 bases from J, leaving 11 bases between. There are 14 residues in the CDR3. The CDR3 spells CASSLEGLGYEQYF. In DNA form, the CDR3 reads TGTGCCAGCAGCTTAGAGGGGCTGGGCTACGAGCAGTACTTC.

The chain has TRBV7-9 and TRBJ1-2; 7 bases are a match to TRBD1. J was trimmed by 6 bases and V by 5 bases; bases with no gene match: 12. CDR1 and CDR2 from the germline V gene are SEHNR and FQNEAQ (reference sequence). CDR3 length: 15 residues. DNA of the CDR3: TGTGCCAGCAGCCCATCCGGGACAGAGCGTCATGGCTACACCTTC. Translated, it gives CASSPSGTERHGYTF.